Each of the 30 T cell receptor beta chains below was sequenced from the same sample in a study of early T cells in non-severe SARS-CoV-2 infection. One entry per CDR3 protein results from TCRdb running MiXCR on the 5' RACE reads. The table lists approximately 65,000 distinct CDR3 sequences, roughly an eighth of them singletons, with over 11% in the top ten. The sample taken for sequencing was whole blood. The receptors derive from an adult who was a healthcare worker with PCR-confirmed SARS-CoV-2 infection or an uninfected control (not recorded which).

This clonotype was counted only a few times. V usage is TRBV19 and J usage is TRBJ2-6; no reliable D call. CDR3 size: 15 residues. V was cut by 7 bases and J by 1 base, with 11 bases left in between. Looked up from germline, CDR1 is LNHDA and CDR2 is SQIVND (reference sequence). The CDR3, as DNA: TGTGCCAGTACGAACAAATTGTCTGGGGCCAACGTCCTGACTTTC. Its translation is CASTNKLSGANVLTF.

This clonotype occurred a few times. The gene calls are TRBV4-1 and TRBJ2-5, with D tentatively TRBD2 (5 bases). The V and J ends lost 4 bases and 4 bases respectively, with 10 bases between them. The CDR3 is made up of 13 amino acids. The germline gives CDR1 MGHRA, CDR2 YSYEKL. CDR3 DNA sequence: TGCGCCAGCAGCCTGGGAGATACAGAGACCCAGTACTTC. It specifies CASSLGDTETQYF.

A word on this clonotype: A read error is possible here, since a much larger clone lies one base away. The V call is TRBV19, the J call TRBJ1-4; a weak D match, TRBD1 (6 bases). This CDR3 is built from 14 residues. Germline V gene sequence: CDR1 LNHDA, CDR2 SQIVND (reference sequence). The CDR3, as DNA: TGTGCCATTAGTCAGGGGAGCGTTGGCGAAAAACTGTTTTTT. Amino acids: CAISQGSVGEKLFF.

This clonotype has a count of ten or more. The chain uses TRBV12-3 or TRBV12-4 and TRBJ2-2; TRBD1 agrees at 9 bases. The CDR3 runs to 15 residues. V lost 5 bases and J lost 6; bases outside the gene matches: 7. CDR3 protein: CASSRGQGMAGELFF. Here the CDR3 DNA reads TGTGCCAGCAGTAGAGGACAGGGGATGGCCGGGGAGCTGTTTTTT.

The gene calls are TRBV11-2 and TRBJ1-2; D unclear. The germline V gene encodes CDR1 SGHAT and CDR2 FQNNGV. The CDR3 contains 15 residues. V was trimmed by 5 bases and J by 4 bases, leaving 17 bases between them. The CDR3 loop reads CASSPAGIQFYGYTF. CDR3 nucleotides: TGTGCCAGCAGCCCCGCGGGGATTCAATTCTATGGCTACACCTTC.

This clonotype showed up many times. This chain links TRBV7-8 with TRBJ1-1; 9 nucleotides align to TRBD1. J gave up 1 base and V 6 bases, and 3 bases lay outside the gene matches. From germline, CDR1 is SGHVS and CDR2 FQNEAQ. This CDR3 is built from 14 residues. CDR3 sequence reads: CASRTDRGNTEAFF. CDR3 nucleotide sequence: TGTGCCAGCAGGACGGACAGGGGGAACACTGAAGCTTTCTTT. The whole variable domain, remainder taken from reference TRBV7-8 and TRBJ1-1, is GAGVSQSPRYKVAKRGQDVALRCDPISGHVSLFWYQQALGQGPEFLTYFQNEAQLDKSGLPSDRFFAERPEGSVSTLKIQRTQQEDSAVYLCASRTDRGNTEAFFGQGTRLTVV.

The table lists this clonotype with a few counts. The J gene is TRBJ2-1, the V gene TRBV29-1; D remains unclear. Trimming stripped 1 base from V and 3 bases from J, with 10 bases between. Germline CDR1 is SQVTM and CDR2 is ANQGSEA. The CDR3 is 14 amino acids. For the CDR3, the DNA is TGCAGCGTTGAAGGAGAGGACCACTACAATGAGCAGTTCTTC. Amino acids: CSVEGEDHYNEQFF.

This clonotype was counted only a few times. The CDR3 reads CASSLVVRNTEAFF. CDR3 in DNA: TGCGCCAGCAGCTTGGTAGTTCGGAACACTGAAGCTTTCTTT. The rearrangement links TRBV5-1 to TRBJ1-1; D is undetermined. The CDR3 totals 14 residues. V was trimmed by 0 bases and J by 1 base, leaving 7 bases between them. The germline CDR1 and CDR2 sequences are SGHRS and YFSETQ.

In its sample, this clonotype was seen a few times. V usage is TRBV4-2 and J usage is TRBJ1-1; no clear D gene. Germline CDR1 is LGHNA and CDR2 is YNFKEQ. Trimming pared 1 base from V and 0 bases from J, leaving 15 bases between. This CDR3 region has 17 residues. The CDR3 DNA follows: TGTGCCAGCAGCCAAGTGACCGTAGGGCCCATGAACACTGAAGCTTTCTTT. This codes for CASSQVTVGPMNTEAFF.

The sample holds many counts of this clonotype. The chain uses TRBV2 and TRBJ2-1; TRBD2 matches 7 bases. The V segment lost 8 bases and the J segment 8 bases; nucleotides outside the gene matches: 3. The CDR3 totals 11 residues. Germline V CDR1 and CDR2: SNHLY, FYNNEI. In DNA form, the CDR3 reads TGTGCCAGCGGGGGGAGGGATGAGCAGTTCTTC. It codes for CASGGRDEQFF.

This clonotype has at least ten counts. This chain connects TRBV4-3 to TRBJ2-7; 7 nucleotides line up with TRBD1. CDR3 length: 15 residues. Germline trimming cut 4 bases from V and 2 bases from J; bases unmatched to any gene: 8. CDR1 LGHNA and CDR2 YSLEER come from the germline V gene. This CDR3 reads CASSRDPTGAYEQYF. As DNA, the CDR3 is TGCGCCAGCAGCCGAGACCCAACAGGGGCCTACGAGCAGTACTTC.

About this clonotype itself: Compared with germline, one end of the junction differs, possibly owing to a read error. The CDR3 nucleotides are TGTGCCAGCAGCCCCCGGGGCGGCCCCGACCCTTCTGGGGTCAACGTCCTGACTTTC. This encodes CASSPRGGPDPSGVNVLTF. This chain uses TRBV7-6 with TRBJ2-6, with D perhaps given as TRBD1 or TRBD2 (5 bases each). Germline V gene sequence: CDR1 SGHVS, CDR2 FNYEAQ. CDR3 length: 19 amino acids. Using reference TRBV7-6 and TRBJ2-6 for the parts outside the CDR3, the full variable domain is GAGVSQSPRYKVTKRGQDVALRCDPISGHVSLYWYRQALGQGPEFLTYFNYEAQQDKSGLPNDRFSAERPEGSISTLTIQRTEQRDSAMYRCASSPRGGPDPSGVNVLTFGAGSRLTVL.

There are many counts of this clonotype. The chain has TRBV21-1 and TRBJ2-4; the D call in the table, TRBD1, was not verified against the DNA. TRBV21-1 counts as a pseudogene. The CDR3 is 11 amino acids. The CDR3 DNA sequence: TGTGCCAGCAGTAGGGGGTTAATTCAGTACTTC. It codes for CASSRGLIQYF.

Many counts were recorded for this clonotype. This chain links TRBV29-1 with TRBJ2-3, with a weak D call TRBD2 (6 bases). The CDR3 is made up of 13 amino acids. Trimming stripped 4 bases from V and 1 base from J, with 9 bases between. Germline V gene sequence: CDR1 SQVTM, CDR2 ANQGSEA. The CDR3 reads CSVAGTGTDTQYF. DNA of the CDR3: TGCAGCGTTGCGGGGACTGGCACAGATACGCAGTATTTT.

This clonotype appeared a few times. The rearrangement joins TRBV7-2 to TRBJ1-3; D gene uncertain. This CDR3 comprises 14 residues. Trimming took off 5 bases at V and 1 base at J, with 9 bases between the two ends. The germline V gene has CDR1 SGHTA and CDR2 FQGNSA. The CDR3 here is CASSPGLSGNTIYF. In DNA, the CDR3 is TGTGCCAGCAGCCCTGGTCTGTCTGGAAACACCATATATTTT.

This clonotype was seen at least ten times. V is TRBV20-1 and J is TRBJ2-5; D unresolved. The germline V gene encodes CDR1 DFQATT and CDR2 SNEGSKA (reference sequence). Trimming removed 6 bases from V and 5 bases from J, with 13 bases in between. This CDR3 has 12 amino acids. CDR3: CSAGSQVETQYF. The CDR3 nucleotides are TGCAGTGCAGGGTCGCAAGTGGAGACCCAGTACTTC.

This clonotype showed up many times. CDR3 in DNA: TGTGCCAGCAGCCACGGACTGAACTCTGGAAACACCATATATTTT. Protein: CASSHGLNSGNTIYF. This sequence joins TRBV12-3 or TRBV12-4 and TRBJ1-3; D not resolved. The CDR3 contains 15 residues. The ends were cut back, 6 bases at V and 0 bases at J, with 12 bases in the middle.

The V and J genes are TRBV18 and TRBJ1-1; weak D call: TRBD1 (6 bases). V was shortened by 2 bases and J by 7 bases, with 8 bases between the two germline ends. The length of the CDR3 is 12 residues. Germline values: CDR1 KGHSH, CDR2 LQKENI. This chain's CDR3 is CASSPMDSEAFF. The CDR3 coding sequence is TGTGCCAGCTCACCAATGGACAGTGAAGCTTTCTTT.

The chain uses TRBV7-3 and TRBJ1-5, with D possibly matching TRBD1 (6 bases). The CDR3 extends over 13 amino acids. V was pared by 2 bases and J by 5 bases, with 7 bases between. In germline, CDR1 is SGHTA, CDR2 FQGTGA. CDR3 loop: CASSLDRYQPQHF. CDR3 DNA: TGTGCCAGCAGCTTAGACAGGTATCAGCCCCAGCATTTT. Complete variable domain (other parts from reference TRBV7-3 and TRBJ1-5): GAGVSQTPSNKVTEKGKYVELRCDPISGHTALYWYRQSLGQGPEFLIYFQGTGAADDSGLPNDRFFAVRPEGSVSTLKIQRTERGDSAVYLCASSLDRYQPQHFGDGTRLSIL.

This sequence joins TRBV6-1 and TRBJ2-5; D remains ambiguous. Germline loops: CDR1 MNHNS, CDR2 SASEGT. V lost 4 bases, J lost 4 bases, and 4 bases lay in between. There are 11 residues in the CDR3. The CDR3 here is CASSAIETQYF. CDR3 bases: TGTGCCAGCAGTGCGATAGAGACCCAGTACTTC.

This clonotype was seen more than once but under ten times. The genes are TRBV9 and TRBJ1-1; 7 positions match TRBD1. The germline V gene has CDR1 SGDLS and CDR2 YYNGEE. Germline trimming cut 0 bases from V and 4 bases from J; bases unmatched to any gene: 6. This CDR3 region has 15 residues. The CDR3 loop reads CASSVEDRAGTEAFF. The CDR3 DNA sequence: TGTGCCAGCAGCGTAGAAGACAGGGCAGGCACTGAAGCTTTCTTT.

V usage is TRBV12-3 or TRBV12-4 and J usage is TRBJ2-7, with 7 nucleotides matching TRBD1. Trimming at V came to 8 bases and at J to 11 bases, leaving 12 bases not matched to a gene. The length of the CDR3 is 12 residues. This chain's CDR3 is CASGSITGVEYF. DNA for the CDR3: TGTGCCAGCGGCTCCATAACAGGGGTAGAGTACTTC.

This clonotype came up many times. The V and J genes are TRBV12-3 or TRBV12-4 and TRBJ1-5; no definite D call. The CDR3 is made up of 13 amino acids. V was trimmed by 5 bases and J by 7 bases, leaving 12 bases between them. The DNA of the CDR3 is TGTGCCAGCAGTGGAGCCCCGACGCAGCCCCAGCATTTT. Its translation is CASSGAPTQPQHF.

This chain uses TRBV20-1 with TRBJ2-5; D remains ambiguous. This CDR3 has 11 amino acids. Germline V gives CDR1 DFQATT, CDR2 SNEGSKA (reference sequence). Deletions cut 0 bases from V and 8 bases from J, with 7 bases between. The CDR3, as DNA: TGCAGTGCTAGAGACCCGGCAACCCAGTACTTC. Translation gives CSARDPATQYF.

This clonotype was detected a few times. The V call is TRBV15, the J call TRBJ1-6; possibly TRBD1 for D (5 bases). Germline V CDR1 and CDR2: LNHNV, YYDKDF (reference sequence). The V end lost 1 base, the J end lost 0 bases, and 10 bases lay between the germline ends. The CDR3 spans 17 residues. The CDR3 region is CATSRVRGSSYNSPLHF. The CDR3 nucleotides are TGTGCCACCAGCAGAGTGCGGGGCAGCTCCTATAATTCACCCCTCCACTTT.

The CDR3 DNA follows: TGTGCCAGCAGTTTGAGCCAGCAAGAGACCCAGTACTTC. This translates into CASSLSQQETQYF. The chain couples TRBV28 to TRBJ2-5; D not resolved. Germline lookup yields CDR1 MDHEN and CDR2 SYDVKM. The CDR3 spans 13 residues. V gave up 3 bases and J gave up 2 bases, with 7 bases separating them. Looking up the rest from reference TRBV28 and TRBJ2-5 gives the full variable domain: DVKVTQSSRYLVKRTGEKVFLECVQDMDHENMFWYRQDPGLGLRLIYFSYDVKMKEKGDIPEGYSVSREKKERFSLILESASTNQTSMYLCASSLSQQETQYFGPGTRLLVL.

The table lists this clonotype with a few counts. The chain employs TRBV6-5 and TRBJ2-5, with D perhaps TRBD2 (6 bases). Germline V CDR1 and CDR2: MNHEY, SVGAGI. The CDR3 sequence is 14 residues long. V was trimmed by 1 base and J by 5 bases, leaving 11 bases between them. The CDR3 sequence is CASSYYRGRETQYF. As DNA, the CDR3 is TGTGCCAGCAGTTACTATCGGGGGAGGGAGACCCAGTACTTC.

This clonotype was recorded many times. The V gene is TRBV12-3 or TRBV12-4, the J gene TRBJ2-7; D tentatively reads TRBD1 or TRBD2 (5 bases each). Trimming stripped 5 bases from V and 7 bases from J, with 24 bases between. This CDR3 is 16 amino acids long. The CDR3: CASSPLSGARRGEQYF. In DNA, the CDR3 is TGTGCCAGCAGTCCCCTCTCCGGGGCCCGCAGAGGGGAGCAGTACTTC.

CDR3 bases: TGTGCCAGCAGTTACTCGGGGGGGAACACTGAAGCTTTCTTT. It encodes CASSYSGGNTEAFF. This chain links TRBV6-6 with TRBJ1-1; possible D gene TRBD1, 5 bases. The germline gives CDR1 MNHNY, CDR2 SVGAGI (reference sequence). The germline V and J ends were trimmed by 0 bases and 1 base, with 6 bases remaining between them. This CDR3 spans 14 amino acids.

This clonotype has only a few counts. The CDR3 sequence: CASTFRINTEAFF. In DNA, the CDR3 is TGTGCCAGCACCTTCCGTATAAACACTGAAGCTTTCTTT. This chain links TRBV11-2 with TRBJ1-1; the D is unclear. Trimming shortened V by 7 bases and J by 2 bases, and 11 bases separated the two germline ends. Germline V gene sequence: CDR1 SGHAT, CDR2 FQNNGV. This CDR3 contains 13 residues.